Listed below are T cell receptor beta chains from one sample, sequenced in a study of CD4 T cells in relation to SARS-CoV-2 and coronaviruses. Method: immunoSEQ multiplex PCR; TCRdb's copy keeps in-frame clones and lacks some. This table holds 14,000 or so clones, roughly 78% found once. The antigens of these receptors remain unknown. The sample was CD4+ T cells from PBMCs, cultured in vitro. These receptors all stem from a human donor in good health. Both conserved end residues are part of each CDR3. A D gene is named only where the DNA matches it firmly. Size is stated for part of the rows, as once, few or many counts, or as a class when the clone is expanded.

j_call | v_call | clone_size | d_call | cdr3_nt | cdr3_aa
TRBJ1-4 | TRBV30 | . | . | TGTGCCTGGACCGAGGGGTGGGGGGAAAAACTGTTTTTT | CAWTEGWGEKLFF
TRBJ1-5 | TRBV19 | . | . | TGTGCCAGTAGTAGGCCGTTCGGGACCAATCAGCCCCAGCATTTT | CASSRPFGTNQPQHF
TRBJ1-2 | TRBV11-2 | . | TRBD1 | TGTGCCAGCAGCTTGGGACAGGGCTATGGCTACACCTTC | CASSLGQGYGYTF
TRBJ1-1 | TRBV18 | few | . | TGTGCCAGCTCACCCTCAGGGGAGAGGGGAACTGAAGCTTTCTTT | CASSPSGERGTEAFF
TRBJ2-3 | TRBV14 | . | . | TGTGCCAGCAGCCAAGAGAGGGGGTGGATAGATACGCAGTATTTT | CASSQERGWIDTQYF
TRBJ2-3 | TRBV5-1 | . | TRBD1 | TGCGCCAGCACCAACCAGGGGACAGGGACAGATACGCAGTATTTT | CASTNQGTGTDTQYF
TRBJ2-7 | TRBV19 | . | TRBD1 | TGTGCCAGTAGGAAAACAGACAGGGACGCCTACGAGCAGTACTTC | CASRKTDRDAYEQYF
TRBJ2-3 | TRBV10-1 | . | . | TGCGCCAGCAGTGGTACTAGCTTTGCTAGCACAGATACGCAGTATTTT | CASSGTSFASTDTQYF
TRBJ1-2 | TRBV29-1 | . | TRBD1 | TGCAGCGCCGGGACAGACCTCTATGGCTACACCTTC | CSAGTDLYGYTF
TRBJ1-2 | TRBV10-2 | . | TRBD1 | TGCGCCAGCAGAGAAGGGGACAGGACCTATGGCTACACCTTC | CASREGDRTYGYTF
TRBJ2-7 | TRBV15 | . | TRBD2 | TGTGCCACCAGCAGAGTAAGGAGGACTAGCAATTACGAGCAGTACTTC | CATSRVRRTSNYEQYF
TRBJ1-5 | TRBV9 | . | . | TGTGCCAGCAGTGAAGGGACGATAGGCAATCAGCCCCAGCATTTT | CASSEGTIGNQPQHF
TRBJ1-2 | TRBV7-9 | . | . | TGTGCCAGCAGCTTAGCAGGGGGAGCCGGCTACACCTTC | CASSLAGGAGYTF
TRBJ1-2 | TRBV2 | . | . | TGTGCCAGCAGTGAAGGGGGGAGCTATGGCTACACCTTC | CASSEGGSYGYTF
TRBJ1-1 | TRBV13 | . | . | TGTGCCAGCACCATAGGGCGGCCGAACACTGAAGCTTTCTTT | CASTIGRPNTEAFF
TRBJ1-1 | TRBV5-6 | . | . | TGTGCCAGCAGCTTGATCGGGGTAAACACTGAAGCTTTCTTT | CASSLIGVNTEAFF
TRBJ2-5 | TRBV24-1 | . | . | TGTGCCACCAGTGGCGACGGTACCCTGGTGGAGACCCAGTACTTC | CATSGDGTLVETQYF